These T cell receptor beta chains were read from a single sample in a study of blood T cell repertoires in COVID-19. Produced via immunoSEQ multiplex PCR; TCRdb's table is partial and in-frame only. This sample has about 200,000 clones, with 89% found just once. Sample: PBMCs or T cells enriched from blood (not recorded which). These receptors were obtained from a woman in her late teens or twenties who had recovered from COVID-19. The CDR3 runs from the conserved cysteine through the conserved F or W. Fields, in order: V gene, J gene, CDR3 length, clone size, D gene, CDR3 DNA, CDR3 protein. A D gene is named only where the DNA matches it firmly. Not all rows give a size; the values are once, few, many and, for expanded clones, a class.

V: TRBV19
J: TRBJ2-5
length: 13
size: NA
D: NA
DNA: TGTGCCAGTAGTAACCGGGACTTAAGAAAGCAGTACTTC
CDR3: CASSNRDLRKQYF

V: TRBV27
J: TRBJ1-1
length: 15
size: NA
D: NA
DNA: TGTGCCAGCAGTTTACCGGGGGGGATTTACACTGAAGCTTTCTTT
CDR3: CASSLPGGIYTEAFF

V: TRBV19
J: TRBJ2-5
length: 19
size: NA
D: TRBD2
DNA: TGTGCCAGTAGTCCCCACTACCAGTTCGGCGGGGGGCCACAAGAGACCCAGTACTTC
CDR3: CASSPHYQFGGGPQETQYF

V: TRBV3-1/TRBV3-2
J: TRBJ1-1
length: 15
size: NA
D: NA
DNA: TGTGCCAGCAGCCAAGGTTGGGGGGGGAACACTGAAGCTTTCTTT
CDR3: CASSQGWGGNTEAFF

V: TRBV27
J: TRBJ1-5
length: 13
size: NA
D: NA
DNA: TGTGCCAGCAGTCCGCTTTACCCGCAGGCCCAGCATTTT
CDR3: CASSPLYPQAQHF

V: TRBV4-1
J: TRBJ2-5
length: 13
size: NA
D: TRBD1
DNA: TGCGCCAGCAGCCAAGACCCCCAGGGGGACCAGTACTTC
CDR3: CASSQDPQGDQYF

V: TRBV6-5
J: TRBJ1-2
length: 15
size: once
D: NA
DNA: TGTGCCAGCAGCCTTACAGGGCACCCTAACTATGGCTACACCTTC
CDR3: CASSLTGHPNYGYTF

V: TRBV6-5
J: TRBJ1-1
length: 14
size: NA
D: NA
DNA: TGTGCCAGCAGTCTACAGGACCCGAACACTGAAGCTTTCTTT
CDR3: CASSLQDPNTEAFF

V: TRBV6-9
J: TRBJ2-7
length: 14
size: NA
D: TRBD1
DNA: TGTGCCAGCAGTTATTCCGACAGGGAATACGAGCAGTACTTC
CDR3: CASSYSDREYEQYF

V: TRBV29-1
J: TRBJ1-3
length: 14
size: NA
D: TRBD1
DNA: TGCAGCGTGCTGACAGGGGGTTCTGGAAACACCATATATTTT
CDR3: CSVLTGGSGNTIYF

V: TRBV30
J: TRBJ1-4
length: 16
size: NA
D: TRBD1
DNA: TGTGCCTGGAGTGTAATGGGTGGCAGGGGGCGAGAAAAACTGTTTTTT
CDR3: CAWSVMGGRGREKLFF

V: TRBV19
J: TRBJ1-1
length: 19
size: NA
D: NA
DNA: TGTGCCAGTAGCTCCCGAAGGGGTTCGGGAGAATTCATGAACACTGAAGCTTTCTTT
CDR3: CASSSRRGSGEFMNTEAFF

V: TRBV24-1
J: TRBJ2-1
length: 15
size: NA
D: NA
DNA: TGTGCCACCAGTGATTTGAGGAGCTCCTACAATGAGCAGTTCTTC
CDR3: CATSDLRSSYNEQFF

V: TRBV5-1
J: TRBJ1-4
length: 15
size: NA
D: TRBD1
DNA: TGCGCCAGCAGCTTGGCCTCAGGGGGCGGTGAAAAACTGTTTTTT
CDR3: CASSLASGGGEKLFF

V: TRBV27
J: TRBJ1-5
length: 15
size: NA
D: TRBD1
DNA: TGTGCCAGCAAATCCGGACAGGGAGGCAATCAGCCCCAGCATTTT
CDR3: CASKSGQGGNQPQHF

V: TRBV19
J: TRBJ1-1
length: 15
size: NA
D: NA
DNA: TGTGCCAGTGGAGAATCAGTAGTCGTGAACACTGAAGCTTTCTTT
CDR3: CASGESVVVNTEAFF

V: TRBV29-1
J: TRBJ1-2
length: 15
size: NA
D: NA
DNA: TGCAGCGTTGAGCGCCGGAGGGGATTCGACTATGGCTACACCTTC
CDR3: CSVERRRGFDYGYTF

V: TRBV4-1
J: TRBJ1-2
length: 15
size: NA
D: NA
DNA: TGCGCCAGCAGCCAAGTAGGGGTCGGCGGTTATGGCTACACCTTC
CDR3: CASSQVGVGGYGYTF

V: TRBV2
J: TRBJ1-5
length: 14
size: NA
D: NA
DNA: TGTGCCAGCAAGAGGGAACCCCCGAATCAGCCCCAGCATTTT
CDR3: CASKREPPNQPQHF

V: TRBV12-3/TRBV12-4
J: TRBJ2-7
length: 12
size: NA
D: NA
DNA: TGTGCCAGCAGGTCCAGGGCCTACGAGCAGTACTTC
CDR3: CASRSRAYEQYF

V: TRBV30
J: TRBJ2-7
length: 13
size: NA
D: TRBD1
DNA: TGTGCCTGGAGTACAGGGGTCTCCTACGAGCAGTACTTC
CDR3: CAWSTGVSYEQYF

V: TRBV5-1
J: TRBJ2-5
length: 11
size: NA
D: NA
DNA: TGCGCCAGCAGCTCCTCCCAGACCCAGTACTTC
CDR3: CASSSSQTQYF

V: TRBV7-9
J: TRBJ2-1
length: 19
size: NA
D: TRBD2
DNA: TGTGCCAGCACCAGGCGGAGCGGGGGCCCCTCGAGCTCCTACAATGAGCAGTTCTTC
CDR3: CASTRRSGGPSSSYNEQFF

V: TRBV28
J: TRBJ2-1
length: 16
size: NA
D: TRBD1
DNA: TGTGCCAGCAGTTTACCGGGACAGGGAGGTGCGAATGAGCAGTTCTTC
CDR3: CASSLPGQGGANEQFF

V: TRBV19
J: TRBJ2-7
length: 15
size: NA
D: TRBD1
DNA: TGTGCCAGTAGTACAACAGGGGATCGGCTCTACGAGCAGTACTTC
CDR3: CASSTTGDRLYEQYF

V: TRBV7-9
J: TRBJ1-1
length: 17
size: NA
D: NA
DNA: TGTGCCAGCAGCTTAAAAATGAGGACAGACATGAACACTGAAGCTTTCTTT
CDR3: CASSLKMRTDMNTEAFF

V: TRBV13
J: TRBJ2-7
length: 16
size: NA
D: TRBD2
DNA: TGTGCCAGCAGCGCAGGACTAGCGGATGTATTGTACGAGCAGTACTTC
CDR3: CASSAGLADVLYEQYF

V: TRBV6-1
J: TRBJ1-6
length: 15
size: NA
D: NA
DNA: TGTGCCAGCAGTGATGAGGGCACCTATAATTCACCCCTCCACTTT
CDR3: CASSDEGTYNSPLHF

V: TRBV5-5
J: TRBJ2-1
length: 15
size: once
D: TRBD2
DNA: TGTGCCAGCAGCTTGGTATCCGGGGGGGCGAATGAGCAGTTCTTC
CDR3: CASSLVSGGANEQFF

V: TRBV5-4
J: TRBJ1-2
length: 15
size: NA
D: NA
DNA: TGTGCCAGCAGCTTTTTGCCCGGGACACACTATGGCTACACCTTC
CDR3: CASSFLPGTHYGYTF

V: TRBV5-1
J: TRBJ1-1
length: 13
size: NA
D: NA
DNA: TGCGCCAGCAGCCGAGCAGGGGCGACTGAAGCTTTCTTT
CDR3: CASSRAGATEAFF

V: TRBV19
J: TRBJ1-3
length: 14
size: NA
D: TRBD1
DNA: TGTGCCAGTATCCGGGACAGCTCTGGAAACACCATATATTTT
CDR3: CASIRDSSGNTIYF

V: TRBV11-2
J: TRBJ1-6
length: 15
size: NA
D: NA
DNA: TGTGCCAGCAGCTTCACAAGCTCCTATAATTCACCCCTCCACTTT
CDR3: CASSFTSSYNSPLHF

V: TRBV7-9
J: TRBJ1-1
length: 13
size: NA
D: NA
DNA: TGTGCCAGCAGCTTAGAAGCGGCCGCGGCGGCTTTCTTT
CDR3: CASSLEAAAAAFF

V: TRBV6-5
J: TRBJ2-7
length: 16
size: NA
D: NA
DNA: TGTGCCAGCAGTTACTCGAGGCAGGGGACCAACTACGAGCAGTACTTC
CDR3: CASSYSRQGTNYEQYF

V: TRBV7-8
J: TRBJ2-3
length: 13
size: once
D: NA
DNA: TGTGCCAGCAGCCCAGATTCCACAGATACGCAGTATTTT
CDR3: CASSPDSTDTQYF

V: TRBV7-9
J: TRBJ1-4
length: 19
size: NA
D: NA
DNA: TGTGCCAGCAGCTTAGCGACGTTCAGGGGTCCAAAAGGTGACGAAAAACTGTTTTTT
CDR3: CASSLATFRGPKGDEKLFF

V: TRBV19
J: TRBJ1-5
length: 13
size: NA
D: NA
DNA: TGTGCCAGTAGCAAACAAGTTAATCAGCCCCAGCATTTT
CDR3: CASSKQVNQPQHF

V: TRBV11-2
J: TRBJ2-1
length: 14
size: NA
D: TRBD2
DNA: TGTGCCAGCAGCCCGACTAGCGGGGACAATGAGCAGTTCTTC
CDR3: CASSPTSGDNEQFF

V: TRBV6-1
J: TRBJ2-7
length: 19
size: NA
D: TRBD2
DNA: TGTGCCAGCAGTGTCTCCTCTTTGAGCGGGGGTATCCCAATCTACGAGCAGTACTTC
CDR3: CASSVSSLSGGIPIYEQYF

V: TRBV27
J: TRBJ2-5
length: 13
size: NA
D: NA
DNA: TGTGCCAGCAGTGGGAGATGGCAAGAGACCCAGTACTTC
CDR3: CASSGRWQETQYF

V: TRBV7-3
J: TRBJ1-2
length: 13
size: NA
D: NA
DNA: TGTGCCAGCAGCTTCGAGGGTGGCGATGGCTACACCTTC
CDR3: CASSFEGGDGYTF

V: TRBV7-9
J: TRBJ1-1
length: 15
size: NA
D: TRBD1
DNA: TGTGCCAGCAGCCCTTATTCAGGGGGGCCTCCTGAAGCTTTCTTT
CDR3: CASSPYSGGPPEAFF

V: TRBV4-1
J: TRBJ2-3
length: 15
size: NA
D: TRBD1
DNA: TGCGCCAGCAGCCATGGACAGGGTTTCACAGATACGCAGTATTTT
CDR3: CASSHGQGFTDTQYF

V: TRBV28
J: TRBJ1-2
length: 15
size: few
D: TRBD1
DNA: TGTGCCAGCAGTTTTGGCGGGACAGGGGAGATTGGCTACACCTTC
CDR3: CASSFGGTGEIGYTF

V: TRBV19
J: TRBJ1-5
length: 13
size: NA
D: TRBD1
DNA: TGTGCCAGTAGTGGGGACAGGTCCCAGCCCCAGCATTTT
CDR3: CASSGDRSQPQHF

V: TRBV30
J: TRBJ1-2
length: 13
size: NA
D: TRBD1
DNA: TGTGCCTGGGCCCTTGGGACAGGGGATGGCTACACCTTC
CDR3: CAWALGTGDGYTF

V: TRBV4-1
J: TRBJ1-2
length: 13
size: once
D: NA
DNA: TGCGCCAGCAGCCAAGATCAGCGAGCTGGCTACACCTTC
CDR3: CASSQDQRAGYTF